A single sample is the source of the 4 T cell receptor beta chains below, sequenced in a study of OX40 agonist ivuxolimab in advanced cancers. Produced via immunoSEQ multiplex PCR; TCRdb's table is partial and in-frame only. Here the sample spans about 97,000 clones, 80% to 90% being singletons. Specimen: CD4+ or CD8+ T cells sorted from blood, collected in a trial of the OX40 agonist ivuxolimab. All receptors derive from an adult with an advanced solid tumor such as melanoma, head and neck, liver or kidney cancer.

This clone has a handful of counts. The rearrangement joins TRBV9 to TRBJ2-1, with TRBD2 identical over 8 bases. J gave up 5 bases and V 7 bases, and 2 bases lay outside the gene matches. The CDR3 is 12 residues long. The germline V gene has CDR1 SGDLS and CDR2 YYNGEE. The CDR3 sequence: CASGSGDNEQFF. CDR3 DNA: TGTGCCAGCGGTAGCGGGGACAATGAGCAGTTCTTC. The full variable domain, in which reference TRBV9 and TRBJ2-1 provide the parts outside the CDR3, is DSGVTQTPKHLITATGQRVTLRCSPRSGDLSVYWYQQSLDQGLQFLIQYYNGEERAKGNILERFSAQQFPDLHSELNLSSLELGDSALYFCASGSGDNEQFFGPGTRLTVL.

This chain links TRBV18 with TRBJ2-7, with TRBD1 matching over 7 bases. V shed 3 bases and J 0 bases; nucleotides not matched to a gene: 5. The CDR3 covers 15 residues. Germline V gene sequence: CDR1 KGHSH, CDR2 LQKENI. The CDR3 DNA reads TGTGCCAGCTCACCCGCCACAGGGGTCTCCTACGAGCAGTACTTC. This gives the protein CASSPATGVSYEQYF.

The CDR3 spells CASSYSAGDAFF. Written as DNA, the CDR3 is TGTGCCAGCAGTTACTCAGCGGGGGACGCTTTCTTT. This rearrangement joins TRBV6-5 to TRBJ1-1; possibly TRBD1 for D (5 bases). The CDR3 is 12 residues long. The germline V gene has CDR1 MNHEY and CDR2 SVGAGI. V lost 0 bases, J lost 11 bases, and 10 bases lay in between.

This clone was picked up one time. The J gene is TRBJ2-3, the V gene TRBV5-1, with 7 bases aligning to TRBD2. In germline, CDR1 is SGHRS, CDR2 YFSETQ. The CDR3 is 17 amino acids. Trimming removed 5 bases from V and 4 bases from J; junction bases left unmatched: 16. The CDR3 DNA reads as TGCGCCAGCAGGGTTTCCCTAGCCTCGGGAGGTTCAGATACGCAGTATTTT. This translates into CASRVSLASGGSDTQYF.